One and the same sample provided the 10 T cell receptor beta chains below, sequenced in a study of early T cells in non-severe SARS-CoV-2 infection. A single record per CDR3 protein comes from TCRdb applying MiXCR to the 5' RACE reads. Of over 55,000 distinct CDR3 sequences listed, under 15% were seen once; the top ten hold roughly 1.3%. Sequences were obtained from whole blood. All receptors derive from an adult who was a healthcare worker with PCR-confirmed SARS-CoV-2 infection or an uninfected control (not recorded which).

This clonotype was detected many times. The V and J genes are TRBV2 and TRBJ2-1; D is unclear. Germline V gene lookup returns CDR1 SNHLY and CDR2 FYNNEI. This CDR3 has 10 residues. Trimming took off 6 bases at V and 7 bases at J, with 4 bases between the two ends. Written as DNA, the CDR3 is TGTGCCAGCAGGACTAATGAGCAGTTCTTC. It translates to CASRTNEQFF.

Many counts were recorded for this clonotype. The rearrangement uses TRBV7-9 and TRBJ2-7; TRBD2 matches at 9 bases. From germline, CDR1 is SEHNR and CDR2 FQNEAQ (reference sequence). V lost 2 bases to trimming and J lost 4 bases; unmatched junction nucleotides: 6. The CDR3 has 15 residues. CDR3 loop: CASSLSLSGSYEQYF. Here the CDR3 DNA reads TGTGCCAGCAGCTTATCCCTTAGCGGGAGTTACGAGCAGTACTTC. The whole variable domain, filled in from reference TRBV7-9 and TRBJ2-7, reads DTGVSQNPRHKITKRGQNVTFRCDPISEHNRLYWYRQTLGQGPEFLTYFQNEAQLEKSRLLSDRFSAERPKGSFSTLEIQRTEQGDSAMYLCASSLSLSGSYEQYFGPGTRLTVT.

This clonotype has ten or more counts. This sequence joins TRBV27 and TRBJ2-6; TRBD1 aligns across 7 bases. Germline assignment: CDR1 MNHEY and CDR2 SMNVEV (reference sequence). Germline trimming cut 5 bases from V and 2 bases from J; bases unmatched to any gene: 3. The CDR3 consists of 15 residues. Here the CDR3 DNA reads TGTGCCAGCAGTCAAGACAGGGCTGGGGCCAACGTCCTGACTTTC. It yields the protein CASSQDRAGANVLTF.

The chain joins TRBV7-2 to TRBJ2-7; TRBD2 aligns across 10 bases. Trimming took 5 bases from V and 3 from J; bases not matched to a gene: 4. CDR1 is SGHTA and CDR2 is FQGNSA in the germline V gene. CDR3 length equals 14 residues. The CDR3 region is CASSPGLASYEQYF. The CDR3 DNA sequence: TGTGCCAGCAGCCCGGGACTAGCGAGCTACGAGCAGTACTTC.

This clonotype was counted once. This sequence joins TRBV2 and TRBJ2-1; 10 bases are a match to TRBD1. The CDR3 totals 13 residues. V dropped 8 bases and J dropped 9; count of bases not matched to a gene: 7. CDR1 and CDR2 (germline): SNHLY, FYNNEI. CDR3 sequence reads: CASGDRGPSEQFF. The DNA for the CDR3 is TGTGCCAGCGGAGACAGGGGGCCGAGTGAGCAGTTCTTC.

This clonotype was seen at least ten times. The chain uses TRBV4-3 and TRBJ2-1, with 7 nucleotides matching TRBD2. Germline V gives CDR1 LGHNA, CDR2 YSLEER. The ends lost 0 bases at V and 6 bases at J; junction bases unmatched: 14. The CDR3 runs 18 residues. CDR3 sequence reads: CASSQDALGAGVGNEQFF. Here the CDR3 DNA reads TGCGCCAGCAGCCAAGATGCTCTTGGGGCGGGAGTGGGCAATGAGCAGTTCTTC.

Many counts were recorded for this clonotype. CDR3 in amino acids: CSEGQLGQGYTF. CDR3 DNA sequence: TGCAGCGAAGGACAGTTGGGTCAAGGATACACCTTC. This chain uses TRBV29-1 with TRBJ1-2; tentatively, D is TRBD1 (6 bases). V was pared by 7 bases and J by 11 bases, with 20 bases between. This CDR3 spans 12 amino acids. The germline V gene has CDR1 SQVTM and CDR2 ANQGSEA.

This clonotype was seen many times. V usage is TRBV12-3 or TRBV12-4 and J usage is TRBJ1-2; the D gene is possibly TRBD1 (5 bases). Trimming removed 6 bases from V and 6 bases from J, with 17 bases in between. The CDR3 is 14 residues long. The CDR3 DNA reads as TGTGCCAGCAGACCTCAGGGCATTCCTGATGGCTACACCTTC. Residues: CASRPQGIPDGYTF.

This clonotype was counted ten times or more. The chain uses TRBV19 and TRBJ1-2; D might be TRBD1 (5 bases). The CDR3 is 14 residues long. CDR1 and CDR2 from the germline V gene are LNHDA and SQIVND (reference sequence). Trimming shortened V by 7 bases and J by 2 bases, and 14 bases separated the two germline ends. CDR3 sequence reads: CASTLTATNYGYTF. The CDR3 DNA sequence: TGTGCCAGTACCTTGACAGCAACAAACTATGGCTACACCTTC.

This clonotype was found many times. The rearrangement links TRBV6-2 or TRBV6-3 to TRBJ2-2; tentative D call: TRBD2 (7 bases). With 6 bases removed from V and 3 bases from J, the gap between germline ends came to 20 bases. The CDR3 is made up of 17 amino acids. Germline CDR1 and CDR2: MNHEY and SVGEGT. CDR3 protein: CASSSFRGASDTGELFF. CDR3 coding DNA: TGTGCCAGCAGCTCTTTTCGGGGGGCTTCGGACACCGGGGAGCTGTTTTTT.